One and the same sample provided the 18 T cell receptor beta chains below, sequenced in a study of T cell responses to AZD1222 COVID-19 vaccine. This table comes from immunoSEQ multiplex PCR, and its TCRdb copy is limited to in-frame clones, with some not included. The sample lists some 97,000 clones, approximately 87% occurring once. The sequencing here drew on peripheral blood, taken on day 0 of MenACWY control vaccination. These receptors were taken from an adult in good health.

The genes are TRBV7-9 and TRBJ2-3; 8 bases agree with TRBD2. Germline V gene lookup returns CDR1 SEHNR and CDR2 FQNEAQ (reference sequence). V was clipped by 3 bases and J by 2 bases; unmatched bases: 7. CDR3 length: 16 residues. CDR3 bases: TGTGCCAGCAGCTTCAATAGCGGGGACTTCACAGATACGCAGTATTTT. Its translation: CASSFNSGDFTDTQYF. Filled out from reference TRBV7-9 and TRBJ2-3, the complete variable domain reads DTGVSQNPRHKITKRGQNVTFRCDPISEHNRLYWYRQTLGQGPEFLTYFQNEAQLEKSRLLSDRFSAERPKGSFSTLEIQRTEQGDSAMYLCASSFNSGDFTDTQYFGPGTRLTVL.

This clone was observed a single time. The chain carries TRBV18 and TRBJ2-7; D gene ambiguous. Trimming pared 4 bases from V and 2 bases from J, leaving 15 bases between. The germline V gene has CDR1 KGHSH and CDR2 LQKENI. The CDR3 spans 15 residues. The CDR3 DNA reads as TGTGCCAGCTCACGTGAGAATTCGCGGACCTACGAGCAGTACTTC. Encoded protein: CASSRENSRTYEQYF.

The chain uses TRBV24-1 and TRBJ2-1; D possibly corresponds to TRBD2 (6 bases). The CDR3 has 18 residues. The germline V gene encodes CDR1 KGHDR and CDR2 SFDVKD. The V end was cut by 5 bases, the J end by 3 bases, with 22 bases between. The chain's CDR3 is CATSAETLAGIGYNEQFF. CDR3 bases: TGTGCCACCAGTGCAGAAACTCTGGCGGGAATAGGCTACAATGAGCAGTTCTTC.

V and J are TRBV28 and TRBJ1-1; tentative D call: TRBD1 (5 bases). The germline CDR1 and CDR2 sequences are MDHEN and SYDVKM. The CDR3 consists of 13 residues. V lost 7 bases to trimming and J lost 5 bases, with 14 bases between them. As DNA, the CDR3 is TGTGCCAGCACCAACAGGATGGGGACTGAAGCTTTCTTT. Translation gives CASTNRMGTEAFF.

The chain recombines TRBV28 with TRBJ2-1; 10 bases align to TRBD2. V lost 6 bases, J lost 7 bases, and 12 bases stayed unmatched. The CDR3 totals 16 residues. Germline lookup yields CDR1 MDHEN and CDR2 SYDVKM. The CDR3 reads CASSAALAGVGNEQFF. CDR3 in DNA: TGTGCCAGCAGCGCAGCTCTAGCGGGAGTGGGAAATGAGCAGTTCTTC.

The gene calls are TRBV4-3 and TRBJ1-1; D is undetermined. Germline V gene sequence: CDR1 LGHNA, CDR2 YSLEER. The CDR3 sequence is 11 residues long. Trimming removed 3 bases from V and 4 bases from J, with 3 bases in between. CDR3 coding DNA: TGCGCCAGCAGCCAGGGCACTGAAGCTTTCTTT. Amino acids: CASSQGTEAFF.

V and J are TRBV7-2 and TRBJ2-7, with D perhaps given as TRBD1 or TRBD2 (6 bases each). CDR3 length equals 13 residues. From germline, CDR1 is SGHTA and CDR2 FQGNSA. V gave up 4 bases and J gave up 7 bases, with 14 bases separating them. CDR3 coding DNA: TGTGCCAGCAGCTCTACGCTAGGGGGGGAGCAGTACTTC. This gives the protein CASSSTLGGEQYF. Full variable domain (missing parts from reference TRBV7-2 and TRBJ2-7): GAGVSQSPSNKVTEKGKDVELRCDPISGHTALYWYRQSLGQGLEFLIYFQGNSAPDKSGLPSDRFSAERTGGSVSTLTIQRTQQEDSAVYLCASSSTLGGEQYFGPGTRLTVT.

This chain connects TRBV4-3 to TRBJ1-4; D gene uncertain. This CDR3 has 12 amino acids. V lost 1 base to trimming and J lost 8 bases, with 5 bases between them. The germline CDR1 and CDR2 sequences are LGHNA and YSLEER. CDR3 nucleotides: TGCGCCAGCAGCCAAGTCGCAGAAAAACTGTTTTTT. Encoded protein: CASSQVAEKLFF.

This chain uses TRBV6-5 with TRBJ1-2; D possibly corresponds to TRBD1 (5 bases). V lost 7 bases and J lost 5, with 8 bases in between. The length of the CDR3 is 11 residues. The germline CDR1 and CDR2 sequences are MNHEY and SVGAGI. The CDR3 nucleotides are TGTGCCAGCAAAAGACAGTATGGCTACACCTTC. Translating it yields CASKRQYGYTF.

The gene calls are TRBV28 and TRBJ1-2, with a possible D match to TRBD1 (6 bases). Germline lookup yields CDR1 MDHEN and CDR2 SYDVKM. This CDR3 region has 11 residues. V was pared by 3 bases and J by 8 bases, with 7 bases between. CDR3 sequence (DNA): TGTGCCAGCAGTTTCAGGGGCGGCTACACCTTC. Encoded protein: CASSFRGGYTF.

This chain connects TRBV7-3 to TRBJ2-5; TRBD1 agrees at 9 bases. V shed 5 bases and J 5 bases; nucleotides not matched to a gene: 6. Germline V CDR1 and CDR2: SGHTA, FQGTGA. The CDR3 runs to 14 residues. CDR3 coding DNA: TGTGCCAGCAGCGTGGACAGGGGTGGGGAGACCCAGTACTTC. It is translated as CASSVDRGGETQYF.

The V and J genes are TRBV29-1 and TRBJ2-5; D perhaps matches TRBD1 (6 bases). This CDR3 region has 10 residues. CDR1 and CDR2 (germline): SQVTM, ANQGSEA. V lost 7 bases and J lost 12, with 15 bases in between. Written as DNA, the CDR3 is TGCAGCGCAGGACACAGGGAAGAGTACTTC. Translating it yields CSAGHREEYF.

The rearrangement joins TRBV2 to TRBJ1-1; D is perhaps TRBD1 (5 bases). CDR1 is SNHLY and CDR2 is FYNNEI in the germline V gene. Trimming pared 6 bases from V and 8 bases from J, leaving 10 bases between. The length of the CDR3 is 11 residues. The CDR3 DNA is TGTGCCAGCAGGAGGGGTACGGAAGCTTTCTTT. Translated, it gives CASRRGTEAFF. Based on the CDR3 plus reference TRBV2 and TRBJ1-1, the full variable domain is EPEVTQTPSHQVTQMGQEVILRCVPISNHLYFYWYRQILGQKVEFLVSFYNNEISEKSEIFDDQFSVERPDGSNFTLKIRSTKLEDSAMYFCASRRGTEAFFGQGTRLTVV.

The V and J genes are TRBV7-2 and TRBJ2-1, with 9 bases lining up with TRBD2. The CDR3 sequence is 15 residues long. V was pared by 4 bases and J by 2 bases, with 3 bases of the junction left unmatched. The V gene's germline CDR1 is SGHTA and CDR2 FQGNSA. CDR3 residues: CASSSTSGTYNEQFF. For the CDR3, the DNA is TGTGCCAGCAGCTCGACTAGCGGTACCTACAATGAGCAGTTCTTC. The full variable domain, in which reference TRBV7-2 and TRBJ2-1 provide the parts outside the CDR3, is GAGVSQSPSNKVTEKGKDVELRCDPISGHTALYWYRQSLGQGLEFLIYFQGNSAPDKSGLPSDRFSAERTGGSVSTLTIQRTQQEDSAVYLCASSSTSGTYNEQFFGPGTRLTVL.

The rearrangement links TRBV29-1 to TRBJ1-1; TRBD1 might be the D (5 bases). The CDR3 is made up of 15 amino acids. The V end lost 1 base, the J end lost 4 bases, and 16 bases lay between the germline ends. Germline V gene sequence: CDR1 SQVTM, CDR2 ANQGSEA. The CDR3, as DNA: TGCAGCGTTGAAGCGGGGGGTCGACCGATCACTGAAGCTTTCTTT. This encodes CSVEAGGRPITEAFF.

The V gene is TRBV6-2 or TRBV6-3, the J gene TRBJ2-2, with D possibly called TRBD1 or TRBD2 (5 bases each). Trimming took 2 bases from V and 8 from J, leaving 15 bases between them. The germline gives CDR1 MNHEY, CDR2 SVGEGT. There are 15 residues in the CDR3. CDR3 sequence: CASSYQGHREGELFF. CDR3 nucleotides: TGTGCCAGCAGTTACCAAGGACATCGGGAAGGGGAGCTGTTTTTT.

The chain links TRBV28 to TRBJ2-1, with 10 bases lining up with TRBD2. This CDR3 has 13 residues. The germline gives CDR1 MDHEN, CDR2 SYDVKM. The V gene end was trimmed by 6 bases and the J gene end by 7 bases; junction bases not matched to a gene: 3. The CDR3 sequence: CASRISGGNEQFF. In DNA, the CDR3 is TGTGCCAGCAGGATTAGCGGGGGGAATGAGCAGTTCTTC.

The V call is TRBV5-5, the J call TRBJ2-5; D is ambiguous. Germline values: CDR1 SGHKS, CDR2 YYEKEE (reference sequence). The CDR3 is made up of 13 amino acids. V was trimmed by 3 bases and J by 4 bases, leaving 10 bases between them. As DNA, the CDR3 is TGTGCCAGCAGCTCGCAAGGCCGAGAGACCCAGTACTTC. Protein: CASSSQGRETQYF.